Below are 18 T cell receptor beta chains sequenced from a single sample in a study of cytomegalovirus exposure and HLA in healthy donors. TCRdb's copy holds only in-frame clones and misses some; the assay was immunoSEQ multiplex PCR. The table records around 99,000 clones, around nine tenths of them present only once. Source material: PBMCs. The receptor set was obtained from a woman aged 18-35 years in good health and CMV-seronegative.

This clone is labeled as medium-sized. The genes are TRBV4-2 and TRBJ1-2; 10 nucleotides line up with TRBD1. Germline values: CDR1 LGHNA, CDR2 YNFKEQ. J was trimmed by 8 bases and V by 4 bases; bases with no gene match: 10. CDR3 length: 15 amino acids. As DNA, the CDR3 is TGTGCCAGCAGCCGAGACCGGGACAGGGGTATGGGCTACACCTTC. Residues: CASSRDRDRGMGYTF.

The rearrangement joins TRBV30 to TRBJ1-6; 8 bases are a match to TRBD1. The germline gives CDR1 GTSNPN, CDR2 SVGIG (reference sequence). After removal of 4 bases from V and 9 bases from J, the junction contained 8 bases not matched to a gene. The CDR3 contains 14 residues. CDR3 amino acids: CAWKQGAGSSPLHF. As DNA, the CDR3 is TGTGCCTGGAAGCAGGGGGCAGGGAGTTCACCCCTCCACTTT.

CDR3 loop: CATSKRIGGETEAFF. CDR3 nucleotide sequence: TGTGCCACCAGCAAAAGGATTGGGGGCGAAACTGAAGCTTTCTTT. The chain has TRBV15 and TRBJ1-1; D may be TRBD1 (6 bases). Looked up from germline, CDR1 is LNHNV and CDR2 is YYDKDF (reference sequence). Trimming cost V 4 bases and J 5 bases, with 17 bases left between them. The CDR3 loop spans 15 amino acids.

The rearrangement uses TRBV4-3 and TRBJ1-3; 11 bases are shared with TRBD1. The germline CDR1 and CDR2 sequences are LGHNA and YSLEER. The CDR3 spans 17 residues. Germline trimming cut 0 bases from V and 8 bases from J; bases unmatched to any gene: 9. CDR3 nucleotide sequence: TGCGCCAGCAGCCAAGACGGTCCAGGGACAGGGGGGTACACCATATATTTT. It encodes CASSQDGPGTGGYTIYF.

This clone was observed a handful of times. Here the CDR3 DNA reads TGTGCCAGCAGTGAAGCTATAGGACAGGGGAGGTCTGAAGCTTTCTTT. Translation gives CASSEAIGQGRSEAFF. The rearrangement uses TRBV6-1 and TRBJ1-1; 9 bases map to TRBD1. This CDR3 is 16 amino acids long. The junction had 8 bases not matched to a gene; V was cut back by 0 bases and J by 6 bases. CDR1 is MNHNS and CDR2 is SASEGT in the germline V gene.

This chain connects TRBV5-1 to TRBJ2-1, with 7 bases aligning to TRBD2. V shed 6 bases and J 4 bases; nucleotides not matched to a gene: 7. Germline loops: CDR1 SGHRS, CDR2 YFSETQ. The CDR3 is made up of 14 amino acids. The CDR3 DNA reads as TGCGCCAGCAAGAGCGGGGAGGATTACAATGAGCAGTTCTTC. Translation gives CASKSGEDYNEQFF.

The chain links TRBV4-2 to TRBJ1-2; no reliable D call. The CDR3 is 14 residues long. Trimming removed 0 bases from V and 2 bases from J, with 7 bases in between. CDR1 LGHNA and CDR2 YNFKEQ come from the germline V gene. CDR3 region: CASSQEVTNYGYTF. The CDR3, as DNA: TGTGCCAGCAGCCAAGAAGTTACAAACTATGGCTACACCTTC.

The chain joins TRBV10-2 to TRBJ1-5; no definite D call. V was shortened by 2 bases and J by 5 bases, with 10 bases between the two germline ends. Germline V gives CDR1 WSHSY, CDR2 SAAADI. The CDR3 extends over 14 amino acids. For the CDR3, the DNA is TGCGCCAGCAGTGAGGTACAGACCTATCAGCCCCAGCATTTT. As protein: CASSEVQTYQPQHF.

V gene TRBV30 combines with J gene TRBJ1-2; D call uncertain. The CDR3 covers 15 residues. Trimming shortened V by 4 bases and J by 6 bases, and 21 bases separated the two germline ends. Germline V gives CDR1 GTSNPN, CDR2 SVGIG (reference sequence). The CDR3 reads CAWIGSKPGYNGYTF. CDR3 in DNA: TGTGCCTGGATAGGGAGCAAGCCCGGATATAATGGCTACACCTTC.

The chain has TRBV20-1 and TRBJ2-7; no firm D call. Germline V CDR1 and CDR2: DFQATT, SNEGSKA (reference sequence). This CDR3 has 11 amino acids. V was shortened by 3 bases and J by 3 bases, with 6 bases between the two germline ends. The CDR3 DNA sequence: TGCAGTGCTAGTCTCCGCTACGAGCAGTACTTC. This gives the protein CSASLRYEQYF.

This clone was picked up one time. This chain connects TRBV6-4 to TRBJ2-3; the D gene is possibly TRBD2 (5 bases). This CDR3 comprises 15 residues. In germline, CDR1 is MRHNA, CDR2 SNTAGT. Trimming left V 2 bases short and J 5 bases short, with 14 bases between. The CDR3 nucleotides read TGTGCCAGCAGTGACGGCGGAGGAGAAGTAGATACGCAGTATTTT. This translates into CASSDGGGEVDTQYF.

The chain recombines TRBV1 with TRBJ1-2; the tabulated D call, TRBD1, remains unverified against the DNA. TRBV1 is a recognized pseudogene. The CDR3 loop spans 12 amino acids. This CDR3 is CTSSVGQFGYTF. CDR3 coding DNA: TGCACCAGCAGCGTCGGACAGTTTGGCTACACCTTC.

The rearrangement joins TRBV5-3 to TRBJ1-1; D might be TRBD1 (5 bases). TRBV5-3 is an ORF, with its function uncertain. Trimming pared 5 bases from V and 0 bases from J, leaving 23 bases between. The CDR3 loop spans 18 amino acids. CDR3 sequence: CARRGGDEDKFLNTEAFF. CDR3 nucleotides: TGTGCCAGAAGGGGGGGGGATGAGGACAAGTTTTTGAACACTGAAGCTTTCTTT.

The rearrangement joins TRBV4-3 to TRBJ1-4; TRBD1 matches at 7 bases. The J segment lost 5 bases and the V segment lost 2 bases, leaving 5 bases of the junction unmatched. This CDR3 is built from 15 residues. Germline V gives CDR1 LGHNA, CDR2 YSLEER. The CDR3 DNA is TGCGCCAGCAGCCAATGGACAGGCCTAAATGAAAAACTGTTTTTT. It specifies CASSQWTGLNEKLFF.

The V and J genes are TRBV6-6 and TRBJ1-1, with D perhaps matching TRBD1 (5 bases). V lost 2 bases, J lost 3 bases, and 13 bases lay in between. CDR3 length: 15 residues. From germline, CDR1 is MNHNY and CDR2 SVGAGI (reference sequence). The CDR3 DNA sequence: TGTGCCAGCAGTTACGGTCGTTCCAGGGACACTGAAGCTTTCTTT. This translates into CASSYGRSRDTEAFF.

V and J are TRBV6-1 and TRBJ2-1; 8 bases fit TRBD2. Trimming cost V 3 bases and J 11 bases; bases outside gene matches: 3. CDR1 is MNHNS, CDR2 SASEGT, per germline. This CDR3 comprises 12 residues. CDR3 protein: CASSEGLVKQFF. In DNA, the CDR3 is TGTGCCAGCAGTGAGGGACTAGTCAAGCAGTTCTTC.

This clone occurred a few times. The gene calls are TRBV29-1 and TRBJ2-3, with D possibly TRBD2 on 5 matching bases. The CDR3 is 11 amino acids. Trimming stripped 7 bases from V and 2 bases from J, with 7 bases between. The germline CDR1 and CDR2 sequences are SQVTM and ANQGSEA. CDR3 region: CSGEYTDTQYF. The DNA for the CDR3 is TGCAGCGGGGAGTACACAGATACGCAGTATTTT.

The chain is built from TRBV7-2 and TRBJ2-2; 8 nucleotides agree with TRBD1. V trimming: 0 bases; J trimming: 9 bases; junction bases outside the gene matches: 9. CDR1 SGHTA and CDR2 FQGNSA come from the germline V gene. This CDR3 has 16 amino acids. CDR3 in amino acids: CASSLARGLRVRELFF. The CDR3 DNA is TGTGCCAGCAGCTTAGCCAGGGGGCTTCGGGTCCGGGAGCTGTTTTTT.